This T cell receptor beta chain was profiled in a study of T cell responses to AZD1222 COVID-19 vaccine. Whole-study context: Pooled samples include second doses given at about 4 or 12 weeks.

Libraries were prepared by immunoSEQ multiplex PCR; TCRdb keeps only in-frame clonotypes and omits some of them. The table lists under 100,000 clones, about 87% of them singletons. The input for sequencing was peripheral blood, taken on day 0 of AZD1222 vaccination. The receptor was derived from an adult in good health.

The chain's CDR3 is CASTVSGRFYEQYF. The CDR3 region has the DNA TGTGCCAGCACTGTTAGCGGGAGGTTTTACGAGCAGTACTTC. The chain carries TRBV28 and TRBJ2-7, with TRBD2 matching 10 bases. This CDR3 contains 14 residues. V shed 7 bases, J shed 4 bases, and the junction held 7 bases outside the gene matches. Germline V lookup: CDR1 MDHEN, CDR2 SYDVKM. Full variable domain (missing parts from reference TRBV28 and TRBJ2-7): DVKVTQSSRYLVKRTGEKVFLECVQDMDHENMFWYRQDPGLGLRLIYFSYDVKMKEKGDIPEGYSVSREKKERFSLILESASTNQTSMYLCASTVSGRFYEQYFGPGTRLTVT.